This TCR beta chain emerged from a study of blood T cell repertoires in COVID-19. TCRdb's table, derived via immunoSEQ multiplex PCR, lists solely in-frame clones and lacks some. The data contain about 180,000 clones, around 87% of them singletons. The sample was peripheral blood. The source of this sequence is a man aged 35-49 years with active or convalescent COVID-19.

The CDR3 sequence is CASSLDSLTYSNQPQHF. The CDR3 nucleotides are TGTGCCAGCTCACTGGACAGCCTCACCTATAGCAATCAGCCCCAGCATTTT. The chain carries TRBV18 and TRBJ1-5; D is perhaps TRBD1 (6 bases). CDR1 is KGHSH and CDR2 is LQKENI in the germline V gene. Trimming stripped 4 bases from V and 0 bases from J, with 16 bases between. The CDR3 has 17 residues.